This T cell receptor (beta chain) originates from a study of blood T cell repertoires in COVID-19. The wider study: Collection of acute and convalescent COVID-19 samples took place in the United States, Italy and Spain. PBMCs, B-cell-depleted T cells, or T cells were the source of the cDNA or gDNA that made up the material.

Authors' methods: Researchers report that nucleated cell counts were estimated from reference gene primer amplification. TCRdb's copy holds only in-frame clones and misses some; the assay was immunoSEQ multiplex PCR. V and J calls plus clone size are reproduced from that table; the DNA served to infer D and trimming. The sample includes 45,000 to 60,000 clones, 85% to 95% of them seen just once. Trimming shortened V by 3 bases and J by 8 bases, and 8 bases separated the two germline ends. The CDR3 runs 13 residues. CDR1 is KGHSH and CDR2 is LQKENI in the germline V gene. This receptor was taken from a man aged 50 to 59 with acute or convalescent COVID-19. The sequenced sample was peripheral blood. The J gene is TRBJ1-6, the V gene TRBV18; a weak D match, TRBD1 (5 bases). CDR3 amino acids: CASSPGGDSPLHF. The CDR3 nucleotides read TGTGCCAGCTCACCTGGAGGGGATTCACCCCTCCACTTT.